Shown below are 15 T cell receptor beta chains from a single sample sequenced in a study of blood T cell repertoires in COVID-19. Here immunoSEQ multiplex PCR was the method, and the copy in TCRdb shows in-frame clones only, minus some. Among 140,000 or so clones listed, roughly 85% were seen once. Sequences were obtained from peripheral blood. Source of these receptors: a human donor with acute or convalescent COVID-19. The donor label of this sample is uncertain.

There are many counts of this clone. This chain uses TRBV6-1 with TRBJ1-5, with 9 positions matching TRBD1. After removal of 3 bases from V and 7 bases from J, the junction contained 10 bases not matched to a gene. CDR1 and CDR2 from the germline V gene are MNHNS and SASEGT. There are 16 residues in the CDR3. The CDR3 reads CASSEFFGTGYQPQHF. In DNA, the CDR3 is TGTGCCAGCAGTGAGTTTTTCGGGACAGGGTACCAGCCCCAGCATTTT.

CDR3 loop: CASSLFGRAPGELFF. In DNA form, the CDR3 reads TGTGCCAGCAGTTTGTTTGGGAGGGCCCCCGGGGAGCTGTTTTTT. The chain employs TRBV27 and TRBJ2-2, with 7 bases lining up with TRBD2. Germline CDR1 MNHEY, CDR2 SMNVEV (reference sequence). V was clipped by 3 bases and J by 6 bases; unmatched bases: 7. The CDR3 spans 15 residues.

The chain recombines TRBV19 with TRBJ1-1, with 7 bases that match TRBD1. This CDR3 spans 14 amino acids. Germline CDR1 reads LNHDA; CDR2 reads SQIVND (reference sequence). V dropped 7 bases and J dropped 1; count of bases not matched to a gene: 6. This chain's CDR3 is CASNAGTENTEAFF. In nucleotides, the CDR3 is TGTGCCAGTAACGCCGGGACAGAGAACACTGAAGCTTTCTTT.

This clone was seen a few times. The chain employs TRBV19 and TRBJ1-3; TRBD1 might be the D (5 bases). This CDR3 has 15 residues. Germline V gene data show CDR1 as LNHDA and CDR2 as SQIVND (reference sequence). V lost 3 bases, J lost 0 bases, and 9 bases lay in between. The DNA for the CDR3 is TGTGCCAGTAGTATCATGGGGGGCTCTGGAAACACCATATATTTT. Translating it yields CASSIMGGSGNTIYF.

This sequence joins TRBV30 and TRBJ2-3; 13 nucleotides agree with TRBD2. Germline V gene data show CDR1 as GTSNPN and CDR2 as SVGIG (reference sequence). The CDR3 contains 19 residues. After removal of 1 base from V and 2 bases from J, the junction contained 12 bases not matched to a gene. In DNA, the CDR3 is TGTGCCTGGAGTGAGGGTTTGATGGGACTAGCGGGATACACAGATACGCAGTATTTT. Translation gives CAWSEGLMGLAGYTDTQYF.

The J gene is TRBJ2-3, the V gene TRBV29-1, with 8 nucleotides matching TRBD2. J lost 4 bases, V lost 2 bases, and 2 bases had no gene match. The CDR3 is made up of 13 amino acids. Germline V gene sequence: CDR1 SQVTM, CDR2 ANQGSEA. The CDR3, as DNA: TGCAGCGTTGAAACCGGGAGGGCAGATACGCAGTATTTT. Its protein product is CSVETGRADTQYF.

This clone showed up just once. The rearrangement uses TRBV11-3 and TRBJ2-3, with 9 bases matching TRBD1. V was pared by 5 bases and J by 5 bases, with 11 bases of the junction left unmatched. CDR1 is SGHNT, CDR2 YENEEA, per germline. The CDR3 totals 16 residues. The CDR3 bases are TGTGCCAGCAGCAAACCGGGACAGGGATTTTTAGATACGCAGTATTTT. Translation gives CASSKPGQGFLDTQYF. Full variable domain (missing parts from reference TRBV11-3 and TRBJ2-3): EAGVVQSPRYKIIEKKQPVAFWCNPISGHNTLYWYLQNLGQGPELLIRYENEEAVDDSQLPKDRFSAERLKGVDSTLKIQPAELGDSAVYLCASSKPGQGFLDTQYFGPGTRLTVL.

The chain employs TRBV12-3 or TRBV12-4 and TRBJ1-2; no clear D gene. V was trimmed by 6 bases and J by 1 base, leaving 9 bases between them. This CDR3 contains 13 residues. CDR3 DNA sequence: TGTGCCAGCAGCCGCGCGGATAACTATGGCTACACCTTC. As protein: CASSRADNYGYTF.

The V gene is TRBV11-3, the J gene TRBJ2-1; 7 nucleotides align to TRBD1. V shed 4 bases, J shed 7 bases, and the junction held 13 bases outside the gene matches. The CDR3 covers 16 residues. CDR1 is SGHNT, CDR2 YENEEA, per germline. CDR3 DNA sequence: TGTGCCAGCAGCTCAGGGGGTTTTGCCTTTTTGAATGAGCAGTTCTTC. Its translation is CASSSGGFAFLNEQFF.

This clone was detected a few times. The CDR3, as DNA: TGTGCCAGTAGTGGCGCAGGGCAAAGGCCCCAGCATTTT. Translated, it gives CASSGAGQRPQHF. The V and J genes are TRBV19 and TRBJ1-5; the D gene is possibly TRBD1 (5 bases). This CDR3 is built from 13 residues. V was pared by 5 bases and J by 9 bases, with 14 bases between. Germline assignment: CDR1 LNHDA and CDR2 SQIVND (reference sequence). Variable domain in full (rest from reference TRBV19 and TRBJ1-5): DGGITQSPKYLFRKEGQNVTLSCEQNLNHDAMYWYRQDPGQGLRLIYYSQIVNDFQKGDIAEGYSVSREKKESFPLTVTSAQKNPTAFYLCASSGAGQRPQHFGDGTRLSIL.

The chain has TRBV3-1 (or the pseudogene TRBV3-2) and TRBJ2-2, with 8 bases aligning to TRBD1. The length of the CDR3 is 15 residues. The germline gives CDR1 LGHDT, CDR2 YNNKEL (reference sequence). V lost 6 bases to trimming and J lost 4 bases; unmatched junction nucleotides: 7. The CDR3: CASRGGQAITGELFF. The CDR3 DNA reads TGTGCCAGCAGAGGGGGACAGGCGATCACCGGGGAGCTGTTTTTT.

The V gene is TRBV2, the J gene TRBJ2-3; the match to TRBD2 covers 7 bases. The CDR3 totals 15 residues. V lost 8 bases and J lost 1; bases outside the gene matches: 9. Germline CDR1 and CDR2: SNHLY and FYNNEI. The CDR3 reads CASVTKRDGTDTQYF. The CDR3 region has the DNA TGTGCCAGCGTAACGAAGCGGGACGGCACAGATACGCAGTATTTT.

CDR3 coding DNA: TGTGCCAGCAGCTTAGAGGTGAACACTGAAGCTTTCTTT. Translated: CASSLEVNTEAFF. The chain joins TRBV7-3 to TRBJ1-1; no definite D call. This CDR3 contains 13 residues. CDR1 SGHTA and CDR2 FQGTGA come from the germline V gene. Trimming pared 2 bases from V and 0 bases from J, leaving 4 bases between.

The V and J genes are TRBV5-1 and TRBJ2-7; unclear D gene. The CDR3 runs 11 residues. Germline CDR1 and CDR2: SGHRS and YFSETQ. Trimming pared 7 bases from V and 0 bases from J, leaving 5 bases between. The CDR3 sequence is CASSGSYEQYF. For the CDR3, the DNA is TGCGCCAGCTCCGGCTCCTACGAGCAGTACTTC. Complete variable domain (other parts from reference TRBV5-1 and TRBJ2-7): KAGVTQTPRYLIKTRGQQVTLSCSPISGHRSVSWYQQTPGQGLQFLFEYFSETQRNKGNFPGRFSGRQFSNSRSEMNVSTLELGDSALYLCASSGSYEQYFGPGTRLTVT.

In DNA form, the CDR3 reads TGTGCCTTGCAACAGGGGTTGAACACTGAAGCTTTCTTT. Translating gives CALQQGLNTEAFF. The chain carries TRBV30 and TRBJ1-1; TRBD1 matches at 7 bases. V shed 7 bases, J shed 0 bases, and the junction held 5 bases outside the gene matches. The CDR3 is 13 residues long. The germline V gene encodes CDR1 GTSNPN and CDR2 SVGIG (reference sequence).